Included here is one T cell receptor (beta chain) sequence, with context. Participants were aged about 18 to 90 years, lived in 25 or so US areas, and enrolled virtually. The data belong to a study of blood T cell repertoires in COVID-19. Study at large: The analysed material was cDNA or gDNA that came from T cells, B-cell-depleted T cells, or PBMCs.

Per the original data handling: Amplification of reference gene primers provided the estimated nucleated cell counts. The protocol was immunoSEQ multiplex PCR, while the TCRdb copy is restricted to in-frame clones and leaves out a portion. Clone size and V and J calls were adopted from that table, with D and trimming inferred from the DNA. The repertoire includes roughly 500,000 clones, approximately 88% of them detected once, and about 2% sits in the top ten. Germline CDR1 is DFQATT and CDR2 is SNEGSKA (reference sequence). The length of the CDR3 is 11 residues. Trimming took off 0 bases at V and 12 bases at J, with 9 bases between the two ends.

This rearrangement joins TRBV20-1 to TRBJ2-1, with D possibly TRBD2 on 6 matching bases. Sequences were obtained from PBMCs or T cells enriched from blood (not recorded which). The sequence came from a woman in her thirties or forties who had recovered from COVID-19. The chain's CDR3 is CSARDARGQFF. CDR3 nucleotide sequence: TGCAGTGCTAGAGATGCGCGGGGGCAGTTCTTC.